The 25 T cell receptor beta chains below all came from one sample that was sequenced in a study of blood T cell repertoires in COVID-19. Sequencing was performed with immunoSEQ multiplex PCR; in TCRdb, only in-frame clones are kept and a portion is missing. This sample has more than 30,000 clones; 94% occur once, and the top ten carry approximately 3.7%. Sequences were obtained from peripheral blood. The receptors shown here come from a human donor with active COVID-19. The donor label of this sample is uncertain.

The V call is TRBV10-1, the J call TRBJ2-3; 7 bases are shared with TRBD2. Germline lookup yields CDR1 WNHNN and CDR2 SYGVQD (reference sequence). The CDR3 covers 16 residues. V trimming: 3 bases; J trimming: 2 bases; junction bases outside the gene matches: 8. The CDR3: CASSDSLGGNTDTQYF. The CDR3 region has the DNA TGCGCCAGCAGTGACTCTCTGGGGGGGAACACAGATACGCAGTATTTT.

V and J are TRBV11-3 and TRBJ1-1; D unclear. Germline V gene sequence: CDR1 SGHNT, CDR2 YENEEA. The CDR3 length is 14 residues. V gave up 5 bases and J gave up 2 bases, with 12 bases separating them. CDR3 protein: CASSRGSHNTEAFF. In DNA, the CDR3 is TGTGCCAGCAGCCGAGGGTCCCACAACACTGAAGCTTTCTTT.

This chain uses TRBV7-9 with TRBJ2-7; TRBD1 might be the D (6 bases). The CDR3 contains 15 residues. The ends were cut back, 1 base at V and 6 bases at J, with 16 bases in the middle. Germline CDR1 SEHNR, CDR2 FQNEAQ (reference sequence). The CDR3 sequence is CASSLESHWGREQYF. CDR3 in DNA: TGTGCCAGCAGCTTAGAGTCACACTGGGGGCGCGAGCAGTACTTC.

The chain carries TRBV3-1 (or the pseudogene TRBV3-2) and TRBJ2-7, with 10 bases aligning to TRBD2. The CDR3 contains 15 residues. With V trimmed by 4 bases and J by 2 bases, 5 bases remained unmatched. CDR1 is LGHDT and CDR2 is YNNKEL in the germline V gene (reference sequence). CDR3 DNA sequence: TGTGCCAGCAGCCGGAGGACTAGCGGTACCTACGAGCAGTACTTC. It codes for CASSRRTSGTYEQYF.

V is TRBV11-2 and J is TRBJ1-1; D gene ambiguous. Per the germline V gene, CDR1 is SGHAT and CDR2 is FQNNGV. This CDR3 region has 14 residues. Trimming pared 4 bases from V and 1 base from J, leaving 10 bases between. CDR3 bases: TGTGCCAGCAGCTGGAGGGTCGGGAACACTGAAGCTTTCTTT. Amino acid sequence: CASSWRVGNTEAFF. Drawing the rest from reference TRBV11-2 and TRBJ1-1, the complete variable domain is EAGVAQSPRYKIIEKRQSVAFWCNPISGHATLYWYQQILGQGPKLLIQFQNNGVVDDSQLPKDRFSAERLKGVDSTLKIQPAKLEDSAVYLCASSWRVGNTEAFFGQGTRLTVV.

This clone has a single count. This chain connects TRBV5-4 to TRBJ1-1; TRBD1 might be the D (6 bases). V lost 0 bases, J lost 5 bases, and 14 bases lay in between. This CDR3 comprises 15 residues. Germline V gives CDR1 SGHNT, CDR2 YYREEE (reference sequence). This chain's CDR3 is CASSLAGGRRTEAFF. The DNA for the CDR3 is TGTGCCAGCAGCTTGGCCGGGGGGCGCAGGACTGAAGCTTTCTTT.

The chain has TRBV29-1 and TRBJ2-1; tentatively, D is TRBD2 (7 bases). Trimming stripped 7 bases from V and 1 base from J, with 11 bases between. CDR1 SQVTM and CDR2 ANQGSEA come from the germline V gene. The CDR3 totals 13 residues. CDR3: CSGEGGSYNEQFF. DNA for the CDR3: TGCAGCGGAGAGGGGGGGTCCTACAATGAGCAGTTCTTC.

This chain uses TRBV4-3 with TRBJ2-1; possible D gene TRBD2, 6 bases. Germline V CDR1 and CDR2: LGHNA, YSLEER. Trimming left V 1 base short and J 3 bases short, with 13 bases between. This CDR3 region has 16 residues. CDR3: CASSQGLTGVYNEQFF. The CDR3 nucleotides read TGCGCCAGCAGCCAAGGGCTGACGGGAGTCTACAATGAGCAGTTCTTC.

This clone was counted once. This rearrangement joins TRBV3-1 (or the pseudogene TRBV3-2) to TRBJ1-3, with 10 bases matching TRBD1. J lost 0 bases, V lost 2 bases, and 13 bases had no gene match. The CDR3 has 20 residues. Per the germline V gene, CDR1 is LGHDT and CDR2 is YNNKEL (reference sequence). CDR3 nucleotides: TGTGCCAGCAGCCAACGGACAGGGGGTTCGTCTACCTACTCTGGAAACACCATATATTTT. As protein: CASSQRTGGSSTYSGNTIYF.

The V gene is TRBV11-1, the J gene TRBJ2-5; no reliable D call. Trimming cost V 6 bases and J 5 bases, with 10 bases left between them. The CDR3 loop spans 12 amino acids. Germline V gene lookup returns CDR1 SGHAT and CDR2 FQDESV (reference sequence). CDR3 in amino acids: CASRDSRETQYF. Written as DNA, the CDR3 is TGTGCCAGCAGAGATTCGCGGGAGACCCAGTACTTC. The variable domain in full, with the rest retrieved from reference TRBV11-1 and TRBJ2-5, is EAEVAQSPRYKITEKSQAVAFWCDPISGHATLYWYRQILGQGPELLVQFQDESVVDDSQLPKDRFSAERLKGVDSTLKIQPAELGDSAMYLCASRDSRETQYFGPGTRLLVL.

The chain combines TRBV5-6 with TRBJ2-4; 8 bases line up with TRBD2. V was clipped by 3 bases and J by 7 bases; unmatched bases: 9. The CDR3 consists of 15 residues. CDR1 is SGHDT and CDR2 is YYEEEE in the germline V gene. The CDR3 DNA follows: TGTGCCAGCAGCTCGGACGGGACTAGATGGAACATTCAGTACTTC. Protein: CASSSDGTRWNIQYF.

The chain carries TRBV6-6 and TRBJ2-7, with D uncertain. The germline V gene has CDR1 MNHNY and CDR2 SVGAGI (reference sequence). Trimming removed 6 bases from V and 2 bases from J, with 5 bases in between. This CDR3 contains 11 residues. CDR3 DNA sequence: TGTGCCAGCAGACAAACCTACGAGCAGTACTTC. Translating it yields CASRQTYEQYF.

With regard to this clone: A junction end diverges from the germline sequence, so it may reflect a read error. CDR3 loop: CVSSNSGELFF. The DNA for the CDR3 is TGTGTCAGCAGTAACAGCGGGGAGCTGTTTTTT. The genes are TRBV25-1 and TRBJ2-2; unclear D gene. Germline assignment: CDR1 MGHDK and CDR2 SYGVNS. The CDR3 length is 11 residues. Full variable domain (remainder filled in from reference TRBV25-1 and TRBJ2-2): EADIYQTPRYLVIGTGKKITLECSQTMGHDKMYWYQQDPGMELHLIHYSYGVNSTEKGDLSSESTVSRIRTEHFPLTLESARPSHTSQYLCVSSNSGELFFGEGSRLTVL.

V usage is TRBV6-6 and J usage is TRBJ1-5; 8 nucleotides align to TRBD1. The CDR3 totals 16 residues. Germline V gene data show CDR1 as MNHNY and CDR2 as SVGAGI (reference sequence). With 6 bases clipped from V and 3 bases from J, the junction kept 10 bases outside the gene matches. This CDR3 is CASSPRQGRPNQPQHF. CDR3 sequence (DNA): TGTGCCAGCAGCCCCCGACAGGGGCGACCCAATCAGCCCCAGCATTTT.

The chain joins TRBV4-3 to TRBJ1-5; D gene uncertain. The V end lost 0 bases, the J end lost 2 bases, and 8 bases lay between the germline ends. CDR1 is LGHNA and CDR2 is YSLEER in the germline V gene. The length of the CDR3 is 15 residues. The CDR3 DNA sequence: TGCGCCAGCAGCCAAGATGGCACAGGCAATCAGCCCCAGCATTTT. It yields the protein CASSQDGTGNQPQHF.

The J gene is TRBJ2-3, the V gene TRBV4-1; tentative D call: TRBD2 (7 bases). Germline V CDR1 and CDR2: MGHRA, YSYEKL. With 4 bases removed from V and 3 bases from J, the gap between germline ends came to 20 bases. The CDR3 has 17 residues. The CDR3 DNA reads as TGCGCCAGCAGCCTTGGACCCCGGGGGGCACCGACAGATACGCAGTATTTT. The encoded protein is CASSLGPRGAPTDTQYF.

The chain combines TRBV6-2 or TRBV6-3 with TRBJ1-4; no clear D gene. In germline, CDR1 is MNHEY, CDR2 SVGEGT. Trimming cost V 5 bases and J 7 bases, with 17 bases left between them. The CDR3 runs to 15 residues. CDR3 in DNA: TGTGCCAGCAGTGGAGGAAGCCCGAGGGCTGAAAAACTGTTTTTT. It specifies CASSGGSPRAEKLFF.

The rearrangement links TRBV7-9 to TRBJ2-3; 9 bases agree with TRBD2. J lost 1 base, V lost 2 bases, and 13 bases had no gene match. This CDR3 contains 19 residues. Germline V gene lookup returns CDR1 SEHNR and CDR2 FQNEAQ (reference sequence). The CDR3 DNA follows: TGTGCCAGCAGCTTACCCCGGGTAGCGGGGGAGAGAGGCACAGATACGCAGTATTTT. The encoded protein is CASSLPRVAGERGTDTQYF.

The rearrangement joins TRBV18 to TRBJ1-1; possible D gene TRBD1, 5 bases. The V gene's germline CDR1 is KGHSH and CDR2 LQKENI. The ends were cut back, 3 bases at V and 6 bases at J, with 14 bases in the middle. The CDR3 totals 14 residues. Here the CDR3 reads CASSPREDGAEAFF. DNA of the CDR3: TGTGCCAGCTCACCCAGGGAGGATGGCGCTGAAGCTTTCTTT. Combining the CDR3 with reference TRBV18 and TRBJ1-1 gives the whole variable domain NAGVMQNPRHLVRRRGQEARLRCSPMKGHSHVYWYRQLPEEGLKFMVYLQKENIIDESGMPKERFSAEFPKEGPSILRIQQVVRGDSAAYFCASSPREDGAEAFFGQGTRLTVV.

In nucleotides, the CDR3 is TGTGCCAGCAGCCCTAGACAGGGTTCCTACGAGCAGTACTTC. Translating gives CASSPRQGSYEQYF. V gene TRBV11-3 combines with J gene TRBJ2-7, with 7 bases that match TRBD1. The germline gives CDR1 SGHNT, CDR2 YENEEA. The CDR3 is 14 amino acids. Trimming removed 5 bases from V and 1 base from J; junction bases left unmatched: 5.

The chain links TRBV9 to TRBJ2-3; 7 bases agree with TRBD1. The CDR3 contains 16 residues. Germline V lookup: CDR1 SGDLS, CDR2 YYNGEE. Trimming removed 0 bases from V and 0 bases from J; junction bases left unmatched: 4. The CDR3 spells CASSVGQGFSTDTQYF. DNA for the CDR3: TGTGCCAGCAGCGTAGGACAGGGTTTCAGCACAGATACGCAGTATTTT.

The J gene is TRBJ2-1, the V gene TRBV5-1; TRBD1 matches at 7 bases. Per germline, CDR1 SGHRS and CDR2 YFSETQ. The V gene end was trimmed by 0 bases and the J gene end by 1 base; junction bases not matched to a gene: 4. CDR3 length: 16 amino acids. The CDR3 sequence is CASSLAAGGSYNEQFF. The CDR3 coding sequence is TGCGCCAGCAGCTTGGCGGCAGGGGGATCCTACAATGAGCAGTTCTTC.

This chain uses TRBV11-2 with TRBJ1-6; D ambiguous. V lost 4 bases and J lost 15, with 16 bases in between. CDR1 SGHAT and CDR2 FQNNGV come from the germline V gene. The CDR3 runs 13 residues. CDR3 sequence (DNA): TGTGCCAGCAGCTCCATCTATAGATTTGACCTCCACTTT. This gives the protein CASSSIYRFDLHF.

The chain's CDR3 is CASSIWGGSGNQPQHF. The CDR3 DNA reads TGTGCCAGTAGTATATGGGGGGGGAGTGGCAATCAGCCCCAGCATTTT. The V gene is TRBV19, the J gene TRBJ1-5; perhaps TRBD1 as D (5 bases). The germline CDR1 and CDR2 sequences are LNHDA and SQIVND (reference sequence). V was pared by 2 bases and J by 2 bases, with 13 bases between. The CDR3 loop spans 16 amino acids. The full variable domain, rest sourced from reference TRBV19 and TRBJ1-5, is DGGITQSPKYLFRKEGQNVTLSCEQNLNHDAMYWYRQDPGQGLRLIYYSQIVNDFQKGDIAEGYSVSREKKESFPLTVTSAQKNPTAFYLCASSIWGGSGNQPQHFGDGTRLSIL.

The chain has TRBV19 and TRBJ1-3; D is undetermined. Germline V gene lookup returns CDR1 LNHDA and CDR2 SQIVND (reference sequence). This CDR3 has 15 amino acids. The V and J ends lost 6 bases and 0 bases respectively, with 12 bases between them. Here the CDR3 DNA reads TGTGCCAGTAGCTCCAGTGGGAGCTCTGGAAACACCATATATTTT. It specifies CASSSSGSSGNTIYF.